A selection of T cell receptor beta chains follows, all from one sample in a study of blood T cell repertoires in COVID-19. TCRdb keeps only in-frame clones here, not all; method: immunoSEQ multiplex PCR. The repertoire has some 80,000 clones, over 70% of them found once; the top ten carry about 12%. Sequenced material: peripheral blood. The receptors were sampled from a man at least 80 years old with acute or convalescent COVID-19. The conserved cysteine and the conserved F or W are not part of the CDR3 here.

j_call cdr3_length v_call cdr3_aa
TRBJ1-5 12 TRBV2 ASRRDRGDQPQH
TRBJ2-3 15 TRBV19 ASSNTHGQGAADTQY
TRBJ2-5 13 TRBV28 ASSPSRGDRETQY
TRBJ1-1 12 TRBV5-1 ASSPRPGDTEAF
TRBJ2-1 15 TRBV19 ASSIGTSGGVYNEQF
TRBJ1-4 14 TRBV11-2 ASSLGEGQGIEKLF
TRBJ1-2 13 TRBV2 ASSATGTASRGYT
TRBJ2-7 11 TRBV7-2 ASSLIMGREQY
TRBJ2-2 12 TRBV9 ASSVNADTGELF
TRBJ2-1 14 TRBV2 ASSERLAGTYNEQF
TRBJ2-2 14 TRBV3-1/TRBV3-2 ASSPWTGQGPGELF
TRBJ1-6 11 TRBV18 ASSQAGGPPLH
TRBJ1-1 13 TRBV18 ASSPPSVTNTEAF
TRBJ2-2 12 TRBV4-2 ASSQVTGEVGLF
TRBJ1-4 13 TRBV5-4 ASSLGFGTNEKLF
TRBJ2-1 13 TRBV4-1 ASSQDAAGGRGQF
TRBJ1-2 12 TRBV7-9 ASSFGQVRYGYT
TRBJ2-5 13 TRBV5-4 ASSPVRASGETQY
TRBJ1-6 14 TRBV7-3 ASSLMAQGDNSPLH
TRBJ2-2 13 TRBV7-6 ASSLQTGSAGELF
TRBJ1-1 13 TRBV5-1 ASSAASGGEPEAF
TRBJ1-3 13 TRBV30 ACRARAGSVNTIY
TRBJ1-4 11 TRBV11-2 ASSVDRGEKLF
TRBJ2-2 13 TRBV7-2 ASSLDGRDTGELF
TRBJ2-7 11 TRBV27 ASSRQGAYEQY
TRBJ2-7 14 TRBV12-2 ASRLARDRGLLEQY
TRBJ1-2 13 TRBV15 ATSRRDRFNYGYT